This TCR beta chain was recorded in a study of blood T cell repertoires in COVID-19 (dated by TCRdb to 2020 to 2022). In terms of the full investigation: Collaborator samples came from the United States, Italy and Spain and covered acute and convalescent phases of COVID-19. Nearly every sample came with metadata listing a de-identified subject ID, COVID-19 status, age in years and sex. The repertoires were released in a freely available public database intended as a resource for research on the immune response to SARS-CoV-2. The prospective study material was composed of cDNA or gDNA derived from T cells, B-cell-depleted T cells, or PBMCs. Subjects who had been exposed to COVID-19, were actively infected with it, or had recovered from it provided the deeply sampled blood TCRbeta repertoires that made up the dataset. Where HLA class I and class II types were available, the types were taken from metadata supplied by the sample provider, not from assay-based typing. The samples were drawn from the first 160 participants of the ongoing ImmuneRACE study and from 950 to 1,500 subjects provided by 6 global collaborators. The full study reports these points: The amount of clinical and demographic metadata varied by source and participant and was provided uncurated.

TCRbeta CDR3 regions were amplified from genomic DNA using the immunoSEQ Assay, a bias-controlled multiplex PCR. The authors' pipeline ran thus. The number of nucleated cells in each sample was estimated from the amplification of reference gene primers within the assay. To quantify the absolute abundance of each unique TCRbeta CDR3 rearrangement, sequence reads were collapsed and filtered. For each sample, productive Simpson clonality was calculated as the square root of Simpson's diversity index across productive rearrangements. In TCRdb, the immuneACCESS table is reduced to in-frame sequences with V and J assigned. These tables do not hold every clone; where another copy was compared, an unresolved V gene accounts for under half, and the others remain unexplained. That table is the source of V, J and clone size, and D and trimming were worked out from the DNA. The sample yields roughly 140,000 clones; roughly 88% were counted once. Roughly 1.2% of the sample is held by the ten biggest clonotypes.

Enrolling through a virtual design, the prospective study's participants ranged in age from roughly 18 to 90 years and lived across 24 United States geographic areas. In the prospective study, cohorts were assigned on the basis of participant-reported clinical history obtained from a screening survey and a study questionnaire. In the prospective study, whole blood, serum and a nasopharyngeal or oropharyngeal swab were collected from each participant by mobile phlebotomists. Over a 2-month period, participants in the prospective study had the option of providing additional blood draws and questionnaires. Blood samples from the prospective study were shipped frozen or at room temperature prior to DNA extraction. Taken from the germline V gene (reference sequence), the CDR1 and CDR2 loops are LNHDA and SQIVND. The CDR3 spans 16 residues, from the cysteine through the phenylalanine. Only the CDR3 DNA stays, 48 bases, in frame from base 1.

As for this clone: Its specific antigen is unknown. Base quality data are lacking; no much larger clone is found one base away.

Sequenced: PBMCs or T cells enriched from blood (not recorded which). Recombination joined TRBV19 with TRBJ2-4; TRBD2 aligns with 11 central bases. The sequence came from a woman aged 25 to 39 with acute COVID-19. The CDR3 reads CATRVSGRGDKNIQYF. The nucleotide sequence reads TGTGCTACTCGAGTTAGCGGGAGGGGGGACAAAAACATTCAGTACTTC.